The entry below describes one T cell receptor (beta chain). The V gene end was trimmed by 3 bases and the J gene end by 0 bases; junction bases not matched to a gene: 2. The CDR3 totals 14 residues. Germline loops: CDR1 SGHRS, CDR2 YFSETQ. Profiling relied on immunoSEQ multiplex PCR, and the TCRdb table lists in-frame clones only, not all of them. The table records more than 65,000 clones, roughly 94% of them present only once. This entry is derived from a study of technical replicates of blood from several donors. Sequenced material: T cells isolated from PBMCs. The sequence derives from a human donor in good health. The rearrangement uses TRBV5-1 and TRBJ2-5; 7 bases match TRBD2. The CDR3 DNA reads TGCGCCAGCAGCTCAGGACTAGACCAAGAGACCCAGTACTTC. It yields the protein CASSSGLDQETQYF. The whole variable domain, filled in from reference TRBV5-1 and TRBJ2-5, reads KAGVTQTPRYLIKTRGQQVTLSCSPISGHRSVSWYQQTPGQGLQFLFEYFSETQRNKGNFPGRFSGRQFSNSRSEMNVSTLELGDSALYLCASSSGLDQETQYFGPGTRLLVL.